The clone carrying this T cell receptor beta chain was picked up a small number of times. Its antigen is not identified. The length of the CDR3 is 17 residues. Germline loops: CDR1 LGHNA, CDR2 YNFKEQ. The junction had 9 bases not matched to a gene; V was cut back by 0 bases and J by 2 bases. The data were obtained in a study of CD8+ T cells in alopecia areata. General study points: Higher clonality was seen in lesional scalp than in normal scalp, especially in alopecia totalis/universalis. Many expanded lesional clones remained in scalp and blood on tofacitinib.

In each case, RNA was isolated and then reverse transcribed into cDNA as the sequencing template. Sequencing was performed with immunoSEQ multiplex PCR; in TCRdb, only in-frame clones are kept and a portion is missing. Among 110,000 or so clones listed, roughly three fifths were seen once. As for treatment: oral pan-JAK inhibitor, 5-10 mg twice daily. This chain connects TRBV4-2 to TRBJ2-7, with TRBD2 matching 8 bases. The TCR originated in a human donor with alopecia areata. Sample: CD4+ T cells sorted from blood, taken at week 24, from a patient treated with tofacitinib. The chain's CDR3 is CASSQDQAGGVPYEQYF. CDR3 bases: TGTGCCAGCAGCCAAGATCAGGCCGGGGGGGTTCCCTACGAGCAGTACTTC.